These T cell receptor beta chains were read from a single sample in a study of cytomegalovirus exposure and HLA in healthy donors. Sequenced by immunoSEQ multiplex PCR; TCRdb stores in-frame clones only, minus some. The sample yields some 54,000 clones, about three quarters seen once. Sequenced sample: PBMCs. The receptors stem from a man between 18 and 35 years old in good health and CMV-seronegative. Each CDR3 is given with its conserved first and last residue. D genes are given only for firm matches. Clone size is given for some rows only: seen once, a few or many times, or a class if the clone is expanded.

d_gene: TRBD1; v_gene: TRBV5-4; abundance: -; j_gene: TRBJ1-2; CDR3aa: CASRAAGGGQGYTF; CDR3nt: TGTGCCAGCAGGGCGGCAGGGGGAGGACAGGGCTACACCTTC
d_gene: -; v_gene: TRBV30; abundance: once; j_gene: TRBJ2-5; CDR3aa: CAWSWQGGETQYF; CDR3nt: TGTGCCTGGAGTTGGCAGGGGGGAGAGACCCAGTACTTC
d_gene: -; v_gene: TRBV10-3; abundance: once; j_gene: TRBJ1-1; CDR3aa: CAISESKQENTEAFF; CDR3nt: TGTGCCATCAGTGAGTCGAAGCAGGAGAACACTGAAGCTTTCTTT
d_gene: TRBD2; v_gene: TRBV19; abundance: -; j_gene: TRBJ2-5; CDR3aa: CASSGAGGGGTQYF; CDR3nt: TGTGCCAGTAGTGGAGCGGGAGGTGGAGGGACCCAGTACTTC
d_gene: -; v_gene: TRBV6-5; abundance: -; j_gene: TRBJ2-1; CDR3aa: CASRAGLEQFF; CDR3nt: TGTGCCAGCAGGGCAGGGCTTGAGCAGTTCTTC
d_gene: -; v_gene: TRBV10-3; abundance: -; j_gene: TRBJ2-1; CDR3aa: CAIRVASDNEQFF; CDR3nt: TGTGCCATCAGGGTAGCTAGCGACAATGAGCAGTTCTTC
d_gene: TRBD2; v_gene: TRBV25-1; abundance: few; j_gene: TRBJ2-1; CDR3aa: CASSDAITGGLFF; CDR3nt: TGTGCCAGCAGTGATGCAATCACGGGGGGACTGTTCTTC
d_gene: -; v_gene: TRBV4-1; abundance: -; j_gene: TRBJ1-2; CDR3aa: CASSPRGGAGYGYTF; CDR3nt: TGCGCCAGCAGCCCCCGGGGGGGGGCAGGGTATGGCTACACCTTC
d_gene: TRBD1; v_gene: TRBV19; abundance: -; j_gene: TRBJ2-7; CDR3aa: CASSDRGYEQYF; CDR3nt: TGTGCCAGTTCGGACAGGGGCTACGAGCAGTACTTC
d_gene: -; v_gene: TRBV30; abundance: -; j_gene: TRBJ1-3; CDR3aa: CAWSGNSGNTIYF; CDR3nt: TGTGCCTGGAGTGGTAACTCTGGAAACACCATATATTTT
d_gene: TRBD2; v_gene: TRBV5-1; abundance: -; j_gene: TRBJ2-5; CDR3aa: CARNLTSGVGCQETQYF; CDR3nt: TGCGCCAGGAACTTGACTAGCGGAGTTGGGTGCCAAGAGACCCAGTACTTC
d_gene: -; v_gene: TRBV4-2; abundance: -; j_gene: TRBJ1-4; CDR3aa: CASSQAWREANEKLFF; CDR3nt: TGTGCCAGCAGCCAAGCTTGGAGAGAAGCTAATGAAAAACTGTTTTTT
d_gene: -; v_gene: TRBV18; abundance: -; j_gene: TRBJ1-4; CDR3aa: CASSGGGDEKLFF; CDR3nt: TGTGCCAGCTCAGGAGGAGGAGATGAAAAACTGTTTTTT
d_gene: -; v_gene: TRBV29-1; abundance: -; j_gene: TRBJ1-1; CDR3aa: CSVAGHRHMNTEAFF; CDR3nt: TGCAGCGTGGCGGGGCACCGTCACATGAACACTGAAGCTTTCTTT
d_gene: -; v_gene: TRBV4-3; abundance: -; j_gene: TRBJ2-2; CDR3aa: CASSQEGALGGELFF; CDR3nt: TGCGCCAGCAGCCAAGAGGGGGCGCTGGGCGGGGAGCTGTTTTTT
d_gene: -; v_gene: TRBV7-9; abundance: -; j_gene: TRBJ1-2; CDR3aa: CASSSDRSGGYTF; CDR3nt: TGTGCCAGCAGCTCAGACAGATCTGGGGGCTACACCTTC
d_gene: -; v_gene: TRBV5-4; abundance: -; j_gene: TRBJ1-4; CDR3aa: CASSPGNEKLFF; CDR3nt: TGTGCCAGCAGCCCGGGAAATGAAAAACTGTTTTTT
d_gene: TRBD1; v_gene: TRBV5-4; abundance: -; j_gene: TRBJ2-7; CDR3aa: CASSQDREYYEQYF; CDR3nt: TGTGCCAGCAGTCAGGACAGGGAGTACTACGAGCAGTACTTC
d_gene: TRBD1; v_gene: TRBV19; abundance: few; j_gene: TRBJ1-6; CDR3aa: CASSTDRDSPLHF; CDR3nt: TGTGCCAGTAGTACCGACAGGGATTCACCCCTCCACTTT
d_gene: TRBD2; v_gene: TRBV4-3; abundance: once; j_gene: TRBJ2-1; CDR3aa: CASSQEAGLAGGINEQFF; CDR3nt: TGCGCCAGCAGCCAAGAAGCCGGACTAGCGGGAGGGATAAATGAGCAGTTCTTC